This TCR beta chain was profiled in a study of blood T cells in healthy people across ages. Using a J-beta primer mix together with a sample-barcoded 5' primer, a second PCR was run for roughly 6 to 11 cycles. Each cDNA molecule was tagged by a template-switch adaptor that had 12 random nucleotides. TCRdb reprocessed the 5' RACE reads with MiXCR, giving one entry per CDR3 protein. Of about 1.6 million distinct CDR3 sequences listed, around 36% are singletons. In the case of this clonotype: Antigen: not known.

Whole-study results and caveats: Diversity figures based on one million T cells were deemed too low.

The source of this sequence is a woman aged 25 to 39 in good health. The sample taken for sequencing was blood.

The CDR3 here is CASSQEPGGGTTDTQYF. The CDR3 nucleotides are TGCGCCAGCAGCCAAGAACCGGGTGGCGGTACTACAGATACGCAGTATTTT. The rearrangement links TRBV4-1 to TRBJ2-3, with D unclear. This CDR3 spans 17 amino acids. CDR1 and CDR2 from the germline V gene are MGHRA and YSYEKL. Trimming left V 0 bases short and J 3 bases short, with 16 bases between.